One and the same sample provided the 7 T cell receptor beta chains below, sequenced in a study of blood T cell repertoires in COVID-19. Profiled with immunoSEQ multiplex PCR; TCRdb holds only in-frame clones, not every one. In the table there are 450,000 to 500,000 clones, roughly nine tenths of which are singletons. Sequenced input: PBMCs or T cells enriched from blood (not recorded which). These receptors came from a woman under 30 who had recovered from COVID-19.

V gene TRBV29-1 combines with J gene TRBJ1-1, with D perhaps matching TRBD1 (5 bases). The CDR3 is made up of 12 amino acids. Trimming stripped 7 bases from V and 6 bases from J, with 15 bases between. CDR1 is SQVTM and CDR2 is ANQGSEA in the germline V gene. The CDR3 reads CSAIREKSEAFF. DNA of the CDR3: TGCAGCGCGATCAGGGAAAAATCTGAAGCTTTCTTT.

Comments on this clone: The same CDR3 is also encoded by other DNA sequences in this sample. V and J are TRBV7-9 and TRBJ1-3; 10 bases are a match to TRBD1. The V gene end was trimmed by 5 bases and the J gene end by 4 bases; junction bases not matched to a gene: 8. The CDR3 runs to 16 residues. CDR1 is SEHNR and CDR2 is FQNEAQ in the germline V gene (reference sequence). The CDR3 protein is CASSPPTGGGGNTIYF. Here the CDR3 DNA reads TGTGCCAGCAGCCCTCCGACAGGGGGCGGAGGAAACACCATATATTTT.

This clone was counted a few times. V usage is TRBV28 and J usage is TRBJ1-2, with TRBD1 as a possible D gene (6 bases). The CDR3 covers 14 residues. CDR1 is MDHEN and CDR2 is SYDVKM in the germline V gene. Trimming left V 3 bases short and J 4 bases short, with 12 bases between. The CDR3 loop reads CASSFSGDGYGYTF. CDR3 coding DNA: TGTGCCAGCAGTTTTTCAGGGGACGGCTATGGCTACACCTTC.

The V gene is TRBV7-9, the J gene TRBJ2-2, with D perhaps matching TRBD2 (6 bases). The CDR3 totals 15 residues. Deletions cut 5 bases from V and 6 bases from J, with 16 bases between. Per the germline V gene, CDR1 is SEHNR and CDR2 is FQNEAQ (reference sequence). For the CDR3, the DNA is TGTGCCAGCAGCCCGCGGGACTCTTCCCCCGGGGAGCTGTTTTTT. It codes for CASSPRDSSPGELFF.

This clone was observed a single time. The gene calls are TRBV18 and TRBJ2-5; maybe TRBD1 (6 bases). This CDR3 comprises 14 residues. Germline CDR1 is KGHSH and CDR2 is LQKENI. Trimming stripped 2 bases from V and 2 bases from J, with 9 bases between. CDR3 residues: CASSPGQLQETQYF. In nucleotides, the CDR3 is TGTGCCAGCTCACCAGGACAGCTTCAAGAGACCCAGTACTTC.

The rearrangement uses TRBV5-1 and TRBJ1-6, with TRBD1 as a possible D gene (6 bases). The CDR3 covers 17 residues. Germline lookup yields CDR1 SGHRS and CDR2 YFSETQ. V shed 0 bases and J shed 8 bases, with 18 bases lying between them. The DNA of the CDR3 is TGCGCCAGCAGCTTGGGAGACCAAAGGGACACCCATTCACCCCTCCACTTT. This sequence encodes CASSLGDQRDTHSPLHF. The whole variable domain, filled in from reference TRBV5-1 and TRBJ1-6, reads KAGVTQTPRYLIKTRGQQVTLSCSPISGHRSVSWYQQTPGQGLQFLFEYFSETQRNKGNFPGRFSGRQFSNSRSEMNVSTLELGDSALYLCASSLGDQRDTHSPLHFGNGTRLTVT.

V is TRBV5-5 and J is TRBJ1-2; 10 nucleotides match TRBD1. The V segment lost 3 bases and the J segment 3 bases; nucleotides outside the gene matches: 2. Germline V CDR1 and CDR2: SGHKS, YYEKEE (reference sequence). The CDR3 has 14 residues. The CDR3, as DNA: TGTGCCAGCAGCTGGGGGACAGGGGACTATGGCTACACCTTC. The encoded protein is CASSWGTGDYGYTF.